These 4 T cell receptor beta chains were sequenced from one sample in a study of shared clonotypes between healthy human individuals (dated by TCRdb to about 2020). The library was produced with the immunoSEQ multiplex PCR assay. TCRdb limited this immuneACCESS table to in-frame rearrangements with V and J called. A share of clones is missing; checked studies link under half to unresolved V genes, and the rest is unexplained. The sample table lists 1.5 million to 2.5 million clones, 85% to 95% of them with a count of one. Approximately 1% of the sample lies in the top ten. CD8 naive samples were obtained by positive selection for CCR7 among CD45RO-negative cells, yielding a CD45RA+CCR7+ population from which TemRA cells were excluded. Sequencing input: naive CD8+ T cells sorted from blood. Interpreted using the paper, the cell subset or site label stands for: CD45RA+CCR7+. These receptors all stem from a man younger than 35 in good health.

The chain recombines TRBV10-3 with TRBJ2-5; D unclear. Trimming cost V 2 bases and J 7 bases, with 11 bases left between them. This CDR3 spans 13 amino acids. CDR1 is ENHRY, CDR2 SYGVKD, per germline. The CDR3 nucleotides are TGTGCCATCAGTGAGGGGTCTTTTGGGACCCAGTACTTC. Translating it yields CAISEGSFGTQYF.

This chain connects TRBV15 to TRBJ2-7; 7 bases map to TRBD1. There are 17 residues in the CDR3. Germline V gene data show CDR1 as LNHNV and CDR2 as YYDKDF (reference sequence). Trimming at V came to 5 bases and at J to 4 bases, leaving 17 bases not matched to a gene. DNA of the CDR3: TGTGCCACCAGCGCGTTAATGGGGGACAGTGTCCCATACGAGCAGTACTTC. It codes for CATSALMGDSVPYEQYF. Together with reference TRBV15 and TRBJ2-7, the CDR3 gives the full variable domain: DAMVIQNPRYQVTQFGKPVTLSCSQTLNHNVMYWYQQKSSQAPKLLFHYYDKDFNNEADTPDNFQSRRPNTSFCFLDIRSPGLGDTAMYLCATSALMGDSVPYEQYFGPGTRLTVT.

This chain links TRBV6-5 with TRBJ2-7, with D hard to call. Germline lookup yields CDR1 MNHEY and CDR2 SVGAGI. Trimming removed 2 bases at V and 5 bases at J, with 13 bases between. This CDR3 comprises 14 residues. For the CDR3, the DNA is TGTGCCAGCAGTTACACGCATTTCAGAGACGAGCAGTACTTC. Translation: CASSYTHFRDEQYF.

The J gene is TRBJ1-6, the V gene TRBV28; 7 nucleotides line up with TRBD1. Looked up from germline, CDR1 is MDHEN and CDR2 is SYDVKM. J lost 9 bases, V lost 6 bases, and 8 bases had no gene match. The CDR3 runs to 14 residues. The DNA for the CDR3 is TGTGCCAGCAGCCTGACAGGGCAGGGTTCACCCCTCCACTTT. It yields the protein CASSLTGQGSPLHF.